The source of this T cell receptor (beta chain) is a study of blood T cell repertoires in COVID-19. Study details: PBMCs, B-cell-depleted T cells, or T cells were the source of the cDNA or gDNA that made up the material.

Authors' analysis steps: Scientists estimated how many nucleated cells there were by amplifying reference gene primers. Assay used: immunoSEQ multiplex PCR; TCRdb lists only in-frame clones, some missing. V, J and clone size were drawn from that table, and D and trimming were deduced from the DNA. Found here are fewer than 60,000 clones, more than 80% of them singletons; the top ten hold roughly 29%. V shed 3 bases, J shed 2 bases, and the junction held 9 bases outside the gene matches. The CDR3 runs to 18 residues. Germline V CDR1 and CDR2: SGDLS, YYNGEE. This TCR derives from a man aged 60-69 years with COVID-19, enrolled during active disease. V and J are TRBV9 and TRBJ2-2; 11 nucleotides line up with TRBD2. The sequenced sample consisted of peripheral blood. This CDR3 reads CASSAFFSGRANTGELFF. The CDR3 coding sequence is TGTGCCAGCAGCGCCTTCTTTAGCGGGAGGGCCAACACCGGGGAGCTGTTTTTT.